One sample yielded the 32 T cell receptor beta chains listed below, sequenced in a study of OX40 agonist ivuxolimab in advanced cancers. Profiled with immunoSEQ multiplex PCR; TCRdb holds only in-frame clones, not every one. The data hold fewer than 35,000 clones, with roughly 79% observed a single time. The sequenced sample was CD4+ or CD8+ T cells sorted from blood, obtained in a trial of the OX40 agonist ivuxolimab. Receptor source: an adult with an advanced solid tumor such as melanoma, head and neck, liver or kidney cancer.

This clone was counted a few times. The J gene is TRBJ1-3, the V gene TRBV2; D is unresolved. The CDR3 covers 15 residues. Trimming took off 7 bases at V and 3 bases at J, with 16 bases between the two ends. Germline V gene data show CDR1 as SNHLY and CDR2 as FYNNEI. DNA for the CDR3: TGTGCCAGCACCTACGACTCTCTGGGTGGAAACACCATATATTTT. Translation: CASTYDSLGGNTIYF.

The chain combines TRBV18 with TRBJ2-7; the match to TRBD1 covers 11 bases. The CDR3 consists of 14 residues. V lost 3 bases to trimming and J lost 4 bases; unmatched junction nucleotides: 2. Germline V CDR1 and CDR2: KGHSH, LQKENI. CDR3 nucleotides: TGTGCCAGCTCACCCCGGGACAGGGGGTACGAGCAGTACTTC. Its translation is CASSPRDRGYEQYF.

The chain couples TRBV6-1 to TRBJ1-2, with 9 bases that match TRBD1. V was clipped by 8 bases and J by 2 bases; unmatched bases: 6. This CDR3 region has 14 residues. Germline V CDR1 and CDR2: MNHNS, SASEGT. The CDR3 region is CASLLGQGNYGYTF. The DNA of the CDR3 is TGTGCCAGCCTGCTAGGACAGGGGAACTATGGCTACACCTTC.

The rearrangement joins TRBV28 to TRBJ2-5; 13 nucleotides align to TRBD2. This CDR3 is built from 16 residues. Trimming at V came to 4 bases and at J to 5 bases, leaving 7 bases not matched to a gene. The germline V gene has CDR1 MDHEN and CDR2 SYDVKM. The CDR3: CASSSPWTSGSETQYF. The CDR3 DNA sequence: TGTGCCAGCAGTTCTCCTTGGACTAGCGGGAGTGAGACCCAGTACTTC.

The chain employs TRBV29-1 and TRBJ2-2; possibly TRBD1 or TRBD2 for D (5 bases each). The germline V gene encodes CDR1 SQVTM and CDR2 ANQGSEA. The CDR3 totals 13 residues. V was pared by 4 bases and J by 4 bases, with 10 bases between. For the CDR3, the DNA is TGCAGCGTTGCGGGACCCTCCACCGGGGAGCTGTTTTTT. Translating gives CSVAGPSTGELFF.

The chain carries TRBV19 and TRBJ1-2, with no clear D. V was clipped by 5 bases and J by 0 bases, with 10 bases between them. The CDR3 length is 14 residues. The germline gives CDR1 LNHDA, CDR2 SQIVND (reference sequence). CDR3 in amino acids: CASSLAASNYGYTF. The CDR3 nucleotides read TGTGCCAGTAGTTTGGCAGCCTCTAACTATGGCTACACCTTC.

This clone was recorded only once. The gene calls are TRBV7-8 and TRBJ2-3; D may be TRBD2 (6 bases). CDR3 length: 14 residues. Germline loops: CDR1 SGHVS, CDR2 FQNEAQ. V was pared by 5 bases and J by 6 bases, with 15 bases between. The CDR3 coding sequence is TGTGCCAGCAGCCGAACCGGACGGGAGGATACGCAGTATTTT. Its protein product is CASSRTGREDTQYF.

This rearrangement joins TRBV19 to TRBJ1-4; possibly TRBD1 for D (6 bases). V lost 6 bases to trimming and J lost 4 bases, with 12 bases between them. The CDR3 is made up of 14 amino acids. Germline loops: CDR1 LNHDA, CDR2 SQIVND (reference sequence). The CDR3 region has the DNA TGTGCCAGTAGCAGGGGTCTTGGTAATGAAAAACTGTTTTTT. It encodes CASSRGLGNEKLFF.

The CDR3 DNA reads TGTGCCAGCAGCCAAGGAGCACTAGCGGGGGGGCCGGGAGAGACCCAGTACTTC. Its translation is CASSQGALAGGPGETQYF. V gene TRBV4-2 combines with J gene TRBJ2-5; TRBD2 matches 13 bases. This CDR3 is built from 18 residues. V lost 1 base and J lost 4; bases outside the gene matches: 9. Germline V lookup: CDR1 LGHNA, CDR2 YNFKEQ.

The V and J genes are TRBV9 and TRBJ2-3; possibly TRBD1 or TRBD2 for D (5 bases each). The CDR3 covers 18 residues. V lost 3 bases, J lost 2 bases, and 22 bases lay in between. CDR1 SGDLS and CDR2 YYNGEE come from the germline V gene. CDR3 coding DNA: TGTGCCAGCAGCGCGACTACCAGGGAGCTGCGGGTCACAGATACGCAGTATTTT. Translating it yields CASSATTRELRVTDTQYF.

This clone was observed a few times. The V call is TRBV5-8, the J call TRBJ1-4; no reliable D call. V dropped 4 bases and J dropped 7 bases, with 8 bases sitting between them. Germline values: CDR1 SGHTS, CDR2 YDEGEE. The length of the CDR3 is 12 residues. The CDR3 nucleotides read TGTGCCAGCAGCCTGGGAGGTGAAAAACTGTTTTTT. Encoded protein: CASSLGGEKLFF. The entire variable domain, with the rest obtained from reference TRBV5-8 and TRBJ1-4, is as follows: EAGVTQSPTHLIKTRGQQATLRCSPISGHTSVYWYQQALGLGLQFLLWYDEGEERNRGNFPPRFSGRQFPNYSSELNVNALELEDSALYLCASSLGGEKLFFGSGTQLSVL.

V is TRBV6-5 and J is TRBJ1-2; the D gene is possibly TRBD1 (5 bases). Germline values: CDR1 MNHEY, CDR2 SVGAGI. The CDR3 extends over 11 amino acids. Trimming left V 4 bases short and J 10 bases short, with 10 bases between. The chain's CDR3 is CASSSGHLYTF. Written as DNA, the CDR3 is TGTGCCAGCAGTTCCGGACACCTCTACACCTTC.

This sequence joins TRBV7-9 and TRBJ2-7; D gene ambiguous. The V gene lost 5 bases and the J gene lost 2 bases, with 7 bases spanning the gap. The CDR3 runs 12 residues. Germline loops: CDR1 SEHNR, CDR2 FQNEAQ (reference sequence). CDR3 coding DNA: TGTGCCAGCAGCAACCGACCCTACGAGCAGTACTTC. This codes for CASSNRPYEQYF.

The rearrangement links TRBV2 to TRBJ1-1, with D unresolved. The germline V gene encodes CDR1 SNHLY and CDR2 FYNNEI. CDR3 length: 15 residues. The V end lost 7 bases, the J end lost 5 bases, and 20 bases lay between the germline ends. The CDR3 nucleotides read TGTGCCAGCACCGTGGGAAGAGGGTATGGTACTGAAGCTTTCTTT. This encodes CASTVGRGYGTEAFF.

The rearrangement joins TRBV30 to TRBJ2-7; 13 nucleotides line up with TRBD2. V lost 2 bases and J lost 6; bases outside the gene matches: 7. Germline V gene sequence: CDR1 GTSNPN, CDR2 SVGIG (reference sequence). The CDR3 loop spans 15 amino acids. CDR3 residues: CAWSNKGLAGIEQYF. The CDR3, as DNA: TGTGCCTGGAGTAATAAGGGACTAGCGGGGATCGAGCAGTACTTC.

The chain links TRBV5-1 to TRBJ2-2, with 8 bases aligning to TRBD2. After removal of 5 bases from V and 2 bases from J, the junction contained 5 bases not matched to a gene. CDR3 length: 15 residues. Looked up from germline, CDR1 is SGHRS and CDR2 is YFSETQ. In DNA, the CDR3 is TGCGCCAGCAGTCTTAGCGGGGCAAACACCGGGGAGCTGTTTTTT. Its protein product is CASSLSGANTGELFF.

This clone was seen a single time. The V and J genes are TRBV18 and TRBJ1-5; the D is unclear. This CDR3 has 16 residues. The V end was cut by 4 bases, the J end by 3 bases, with 16 bases between. The germline V gene encodes CDR1 KGHSH and CDR2 LQKENI. The chain's CDR3 is CASSRWSQEVNQPQHF. The CDR3 DNA is TGTGCCAGCTCACGTTGGTCCCAGGAGGTCAATCAGCCCCAGCATTTT.

This chain links TRBV6-1 with TRBJ1-5; 7 bases are a match to TRBD1. Losses at the gene ends were 7 bases for V and 3 bases for J; bases not matched to a gene: 9. Germline CDR1 MNHNS, CDR2 SASEGT. The CDR3 contains 15 residues. The CDR3 region is CASKGEGGVNQPQHF. The CDR3, as DNA: TGTGCCAGCAAGGGGGAAGGGGGCGTCAATCAGCCCCAGCATTTT.

The V gene is TRBV5-1, the J gene TRBJ2-2; TRBD1 matches 10 bases. The trim removed 0 bases at V and 8 bases at J, leaving 10 bases unmatched. The CDR3 loop spans 17 amino acids. The germline CDR1 and CDR2 sequences are SGHRS and YFSETQ. Here the CDR3 DNA reads TGCGCCAGCAGCTTGGCCGTGACAGGGGGCTTCCCAGGGGAGCTGTTTTTT. It is translated as CASSLAVTGGFPGELFF.

V and J are TRBV27 and TRBJ1-1; the D gene is possibly TRBD1 (6 bases). Germline CDR1 is MNHEY and CDR2 is SMNVEV (reference sequence). The CDR3 has 17 residues. Trimming stripped 6 bases from V and 0 bases from J, with 20 bases between. CDR3 amino acids: CASSYERGEPMNTEAFF. CDR3 bases: TGTGCCAGCAGCTATGAGAGGGGGGAACCCATGAACACTGAAGCTTTCTTT.

V gene TRBV6-6 combines with J gene TRBJ1-2, with 8 bases matching TRBD1. Per the germline V gene, CDR1 is MNHNY and CDR2 is SVGAGI (reference sequence). CDR3 length: 13 residues. V lost 5 bases and J lost 5; bases outside the gene matches: 4. CDR3 region: CASSPRTGYGYTF. Written as DNA, the CDR3 is TGTGCCAGCAGTCCCAGGACAGGGTATGGCTACACCTTC.

Comments on this clone: The sample has other DNA sequences that encode this CDR3 too. The V call is TRBV11-2, the J call TRBJ2-7; no reliable D call. CDR3 size: 13 residues. Trimming took 0 bases from V and 6 from J, leaving 9 bases between them. The germline CDR1 and CDR2 sequences are SGHAT and FQNNGV. This CDR3 reads CASSLEGFGEQYF. The DNA of the CDR3 is TGTGCCAGCAGCTTAGAGGGTTTCGGCGAGCAGTACTTC.

V gene TRBV9 combines with J gene TRBJ1-1, with 7 bases identical to TRBD1. The CDR3 sequence is 14 residues long. Germline V gene sequence: CDR1 SGDLS, CDR2 YYNGEE. Unmatched junction bases numbered 4, after V lost 3 bases and J lost 2 bases. The CDR3 protein is CASSEAGGNTEAFF. The CDR3 nucleotides read TGTGCCAGCAGCGAGGCAGGGGGTAACACTGAAGCTTTCTTT.

The chain is built from TRBV2 and TRBJ2-7; D might be TRBD1 or TRBD2, each matching 5 bases. This CDR3 is built from 12 residues. V lost 5 bases, J lost 2 bases, and 7 bases lay in between. CDR1 is SNHLY and CDR2 is FYNNEI in the germline V gene. The CDR3 coding sequence is TGTGCCAGCAGTCGGGGCACCTACGAGCAGTACTTC. This codes for CASSRGTYEQYF. The full variable domain, completed using reference TRBV2 and TRBJ2-7, is EPEVTQTPSHQVTQMGQEVILRCVPISNHLYFYWYRQILGQKVEFLVSFYNNEISEKSEIFDDQFSVERPDGSNFTLKIRSTKLEDSAMYFCASSRGTYEQYFGPGTRLTVT.

The chain links TRBV28 to TRBJ2-7; unclear D gene. Per the germline V gene, CDR1 is MDHEN and CDR2 is SYDVKM. V was pared by 7 bases and J by 0 bases, with 16 bases between. CDR3 length: 15 amino acids. Written as DNA, the CDR3 is TGTGCCAGCATCTCGGGCAGCCTGCACTCCTACGAGCAGTACTTC. Protein sequence: CASISGSLHSYEQYF.

This chain uses TRBV19 with TRBJ1-5, with D perhaps matching TRBD1 (5 bases). V lost 4 bases to trimming and J lost 4 bases, with 11 bases between them. Germline V lookup: CDR1 LNHDA, CDR2 SQIVND (reference sequence). This CDR3 comprises 14 residues. Written as DNA, the CDR3 is TGTGCCAGTAGTACCAGGGTCGGAAATCAGCCCCAGCATTTT. This codes for CASSTRVGNQPQHF. The full variable domain, completed using reference TRBV19 and TRBJ1-5, is DGGITQSPKYLFRKEGQNVTLSCEQNLNHDAMYWYRQDPGQGLRLIYYSQIVNDFQKGDIAEGYSVSREKKESFPLTVTSAQKNPTAFYLCASSTRVGNQPQHFGDGTRLSIL.

The CDR3 bases are TGTGCCAGCAGTTACTCCTGGGGGCGGAAGACCCAGTACTTC. This encodes CASSYSWGRKTQYF. V usage is TRBV6-5 and J usage is TRBJ2-5, with D possibly matching TRBD1 (6 bases). This CDR3 comprises 14 residues. Germline-derived CDR1 and CDR2 are MNHEY and SVGAGI. Trimming cost V 0 bases and J 6 bases, with 11 bases left between them.

The V gene is TRBV5-6, the J gene TRBJ2-1; D might be TRBD2 (6 bases). The CDR3 consists of 16 residues. V lost 1 base and J 10 bases, leaving 21 bases between the germline ends. The V gene's germline CDR1 is SGHDT and CDR2 YYEEEE. DNA of the CDR3: TGTGCCAGCAGCTTGAGGTGGGGCGGGGCCGTAAACGAGCAGTTCTTC. Amino acids: CASSLRWGGAVNEQFF.

The V and J genes are TRBV11-2 and TRBJ2-7; D not certain. V dropped 1 base and J dropped 0 bases, with 7 bases sitting between them. The CDR3 consists of 14 residues. CDR1 and CDR2 from the germline V gene are SGHAT and FQNNGV. The chain's CDR3 is CASSLARLSYEQYF. For the CDR3, the DNA is TGTGCCAGCAGCTTAGCCCGGCTCTCCTACGAGCAGTACTTC. The whole variable domain, filled in from reference TRBV11-2 and TRBJ2-7, reads EAGVAQSPRYKIIEKRQSVAFWCNPISGHATLYWYQQILGQGPKLLIQFQNNGVVDDSQLPKDRFSAERLKGVDSTLKIQPAKLEDSAVYLCASSLARLSYEQYFGPGTRLTVT.

The J gene is TRBJ1-1, the V gene TRBV28; D gene ambiguous. CDR1 and CDR2 (germline): MDHEN, SYDVKM. V lost 6 bases, J lost 3 bases, and 8 bases lay in between. The CDR3 extends over 12 amino acids. The DNA of the CDR3 is TGTGCCAGCAGGGCATATCACACTGAAGCTTTCTTT. It yields the protein CASRAYHTEAFF.

This clone turned up a few times. The gene calls are TRBV4-2 and TRBJ1-6, with TRBD1 as a possible D gene (6 bases). Germline CDR1 is LGHNA and CDR2 is YNFKEQ. This CDR3 has 14 amino acids. V lost 4 bases, J lost 5 bases, and 9 bases lay in between. The DNA for the CDR3 is TGTGCCAGCAGCCCCAAGGGGGATAATTCACCCCTCCACTTT. Its protein product is CASSPKGDNSPLHF.

The chain joins TRBV19 to TRBJ2-1; D may be TRBD1 or TRBD2 (5 bases each). CDR3 length equals 15 residues. Trimming cost V 1 base and J 5 bases, with 12 bases left between them. Germline lookup yields CDR1 LNHDA and CDR2 SQIVND (reference sequence). CDR3 DNA: TGTGCCAGTAGTATAGGTCCGGGGACCCACAATGAGCAGTTCTTC. Translated, it gives CASSIGPGTHNEQFF. Combining the CDR3 with reference TRBV19 and TRBJ2-1 gives the whole variable domain DGGITQSPKYLFRKEGQNVTLSCEQNLNHDAMYWYRQDPGQGLRLIYYSQIVNDFQKGDIAEGYSVSREKKESFPLTVTSAQKNPTAFYLCASSIGPGTHNEQFFGPGTRLTVL.